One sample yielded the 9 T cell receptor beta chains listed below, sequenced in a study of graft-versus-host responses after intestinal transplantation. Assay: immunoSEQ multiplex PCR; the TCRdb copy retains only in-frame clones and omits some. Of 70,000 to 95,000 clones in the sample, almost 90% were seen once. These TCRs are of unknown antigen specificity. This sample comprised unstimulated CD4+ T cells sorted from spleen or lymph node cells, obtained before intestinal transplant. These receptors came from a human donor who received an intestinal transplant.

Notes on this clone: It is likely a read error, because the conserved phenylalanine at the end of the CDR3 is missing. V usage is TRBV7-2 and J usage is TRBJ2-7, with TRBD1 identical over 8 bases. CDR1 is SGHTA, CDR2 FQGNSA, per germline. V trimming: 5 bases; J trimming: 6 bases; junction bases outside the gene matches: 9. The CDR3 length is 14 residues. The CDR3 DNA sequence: TGTGCCAGCAGCCTGGACAGGGTTTTGAGCGAGCAGTACCTC. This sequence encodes CASSLDRVLSEQYL.

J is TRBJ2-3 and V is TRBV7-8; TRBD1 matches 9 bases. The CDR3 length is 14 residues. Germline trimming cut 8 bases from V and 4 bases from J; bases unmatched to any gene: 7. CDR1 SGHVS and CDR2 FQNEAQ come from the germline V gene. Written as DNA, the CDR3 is TGTGCCAGCGGGGGACAGGGAAGGGCAGATACGCAGTATTTT. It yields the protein CASGGQGRADTQYF.

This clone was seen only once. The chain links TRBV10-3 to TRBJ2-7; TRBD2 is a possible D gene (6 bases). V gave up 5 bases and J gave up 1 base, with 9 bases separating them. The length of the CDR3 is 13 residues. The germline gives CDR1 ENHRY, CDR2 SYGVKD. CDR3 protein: CAISPGGSYEQYF. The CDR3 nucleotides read TGTGCCATCAGTCCCGGAGGGTCCTACGAGCAGTACTTC.

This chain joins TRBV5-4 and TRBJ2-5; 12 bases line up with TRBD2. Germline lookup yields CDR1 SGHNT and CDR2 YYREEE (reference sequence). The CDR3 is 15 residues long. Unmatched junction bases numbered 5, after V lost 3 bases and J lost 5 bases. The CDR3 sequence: CASSSLAGGEETQYF. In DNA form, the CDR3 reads TGTGCCAGCAGCTCCCTAGCGGGGGGGGAGGAGACCCAGTACTTC.

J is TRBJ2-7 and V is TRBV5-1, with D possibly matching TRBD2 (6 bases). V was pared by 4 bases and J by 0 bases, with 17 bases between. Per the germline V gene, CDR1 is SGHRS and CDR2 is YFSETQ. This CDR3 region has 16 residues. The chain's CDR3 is CASSRETGVSSYEQYF. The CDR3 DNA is TGCGCCAGCAGCCGAGAAACGGGGGTCAGCTCCTACGAGCAGTACTTC.

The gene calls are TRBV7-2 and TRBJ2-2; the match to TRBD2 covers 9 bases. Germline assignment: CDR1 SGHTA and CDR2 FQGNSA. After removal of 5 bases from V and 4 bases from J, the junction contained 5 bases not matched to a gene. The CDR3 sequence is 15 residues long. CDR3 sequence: CASSPGLARTGELFF. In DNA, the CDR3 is TGTGCCAGCAGCCCCGGACTAGCGCGCACCGGGGAGCTGTTTTTT.

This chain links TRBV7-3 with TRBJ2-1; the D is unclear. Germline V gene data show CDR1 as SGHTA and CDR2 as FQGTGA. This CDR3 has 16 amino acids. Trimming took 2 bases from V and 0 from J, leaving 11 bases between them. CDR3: CASSLDTPSSYNEQFF. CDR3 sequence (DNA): TGTGCCAGCAGCTTAGATACACCCAGCTCCTACAATGAGCAGTTCTTC.

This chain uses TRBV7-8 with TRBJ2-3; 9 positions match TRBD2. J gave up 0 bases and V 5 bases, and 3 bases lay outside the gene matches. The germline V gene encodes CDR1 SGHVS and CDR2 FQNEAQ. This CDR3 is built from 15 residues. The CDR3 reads CASSELAGSTDTQYF. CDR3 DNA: TGTGCCAGCAGCGAACTAGCGGGTAGCACAGATACGCAGTATTTT. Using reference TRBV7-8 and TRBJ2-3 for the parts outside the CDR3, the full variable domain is GAGVSQSPRYKVAKRGQDVALRCDPISGHVSLFWYQQALGQGPEFLTYFQNEAQLDKSGLPSDRFFAERPEGSVSTLKIQRTQQEDSAVYLCASSELAGSTDTQYFGPGTRLTVL.

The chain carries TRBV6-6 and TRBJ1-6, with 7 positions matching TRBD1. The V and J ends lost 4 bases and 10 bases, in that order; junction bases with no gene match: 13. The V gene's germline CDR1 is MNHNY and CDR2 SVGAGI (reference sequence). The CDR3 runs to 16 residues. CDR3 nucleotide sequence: TGTGCCAGCAGTTTCGGGACAGCCTCTATCTCGTCACCCCTCCACTTT. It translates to CASSFGTASISSPLHF.